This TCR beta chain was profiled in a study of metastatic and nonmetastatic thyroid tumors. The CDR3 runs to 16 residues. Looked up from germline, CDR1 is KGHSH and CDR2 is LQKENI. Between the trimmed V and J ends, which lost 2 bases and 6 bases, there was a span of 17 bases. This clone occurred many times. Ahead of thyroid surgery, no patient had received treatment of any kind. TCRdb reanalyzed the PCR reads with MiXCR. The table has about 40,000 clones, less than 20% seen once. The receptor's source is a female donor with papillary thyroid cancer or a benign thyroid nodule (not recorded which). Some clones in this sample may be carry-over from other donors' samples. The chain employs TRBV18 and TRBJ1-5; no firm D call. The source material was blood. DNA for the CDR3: TGTGCCAGCTCACCAAGAAGGGTCCAGGAGGGTCAGCCCCAGCATTTT. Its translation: CASSPRRVQEGQPQHF. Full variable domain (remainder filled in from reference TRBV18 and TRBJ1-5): NAGVMQNPRHLVRRRGQEARLRCSPMKGHSHVYWYRQLPEEGLKFMVYLQKENIIDESGMPKERFSAEFPKEGPSILRIQQVVRGDSAAYFCASSPRRVQEGQPQHFGDGTRLSIL.